This T cell receptor (beta chain) was obtained from a study of Ad26.COV2.S vaccination and SARS-CoV-2 variants. General study results and limits: Relative to placebo recipients, vaccine recipients exhibited elevated spike-specific TCR breadth. Analyses that measured TCR breadth and depth may have underestimated total T cell responses.

On this clone: The antigen remains undetermined.

The V gene end was trimmed by 1 base and the J gene end by 4 bases; junction bases not matched to a gene: 3. The CDR3 totals 15 residues. Per germline, CDR1 KGHDR and CDR2 SFDVKD. Produced via immunoSEQ multiplex PCR; TCRdb's table is partial and in-frame only. This table has some 45,000 clones, approximately 83% appearing once. The sample consisted of peripheral blood, taken after recovery from COVID-19. The chain joins TRBV24-1 to TRBJ2-5, with 9 bases lining up with TRBD2. This TCR was recovered from a human donor who had recovered from COVID-19. In DNA, the CDR3 is TGTGCCACCAGTGATTTTAGCGGGAGCGCAGAGACCCAGTACTTC. Translation: CATSDFSGSAETQYF.